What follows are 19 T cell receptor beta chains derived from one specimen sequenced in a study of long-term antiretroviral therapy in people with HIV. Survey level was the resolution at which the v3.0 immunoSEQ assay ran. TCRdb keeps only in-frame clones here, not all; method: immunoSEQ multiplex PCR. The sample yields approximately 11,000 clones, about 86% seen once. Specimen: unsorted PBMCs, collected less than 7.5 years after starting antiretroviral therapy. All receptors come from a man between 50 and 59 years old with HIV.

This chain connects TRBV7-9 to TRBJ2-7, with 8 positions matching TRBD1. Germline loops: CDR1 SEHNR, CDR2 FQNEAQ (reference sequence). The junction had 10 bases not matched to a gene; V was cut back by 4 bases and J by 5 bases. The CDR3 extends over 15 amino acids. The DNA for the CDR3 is TGTGCCAGCAGCTCCTGGACAGGGAAGTCCCACGAGCAGTACTTC. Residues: CASSSWTGKSHEQYF.

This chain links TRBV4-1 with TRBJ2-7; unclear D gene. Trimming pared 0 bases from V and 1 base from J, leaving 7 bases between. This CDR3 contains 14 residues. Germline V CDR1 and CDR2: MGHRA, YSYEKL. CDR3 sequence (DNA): TGCGCCAGCAGCCAAGACCCGGAATCCTACGAGCAGTACTTC. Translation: CASSQDPESYEQYF.

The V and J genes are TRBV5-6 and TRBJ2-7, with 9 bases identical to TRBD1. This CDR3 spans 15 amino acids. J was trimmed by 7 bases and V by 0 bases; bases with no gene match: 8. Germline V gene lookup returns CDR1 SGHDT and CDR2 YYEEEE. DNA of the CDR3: TGTGCCAGCAGCTTGGTTCGGGACAGGGACTATGAGCAGTACTTC. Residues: CASSLVRDRDYEQYF.

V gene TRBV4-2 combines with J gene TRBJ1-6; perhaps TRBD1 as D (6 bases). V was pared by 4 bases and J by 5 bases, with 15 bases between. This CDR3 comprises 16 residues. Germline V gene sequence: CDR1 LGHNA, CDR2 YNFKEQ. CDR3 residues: CASSLIIGGNNSPLHF. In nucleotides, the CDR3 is TGTGCCAGCAGCCTTATCATAGGGGGGAATAATTCACCCCTCCACTTT.

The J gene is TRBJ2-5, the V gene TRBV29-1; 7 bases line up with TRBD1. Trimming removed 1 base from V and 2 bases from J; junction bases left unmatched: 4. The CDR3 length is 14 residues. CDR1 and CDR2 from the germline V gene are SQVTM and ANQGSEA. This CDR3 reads CSVEAGRGQETQYF. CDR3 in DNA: TGCAGCGTTGAAGCGGGCAGGGGGCAAGAGACCCAGTACTTC. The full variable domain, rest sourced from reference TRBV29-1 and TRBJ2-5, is SAVISQKPSRDICQRGTSLTIQCQVDSQVTMMFWYRQQPGQSLTLIATANQGSEATYESGFVIDKFPISRPNLTFSTLTVSNMSPEDSSIYLCSVEAGRGQETQYFGPGTRLLVL.

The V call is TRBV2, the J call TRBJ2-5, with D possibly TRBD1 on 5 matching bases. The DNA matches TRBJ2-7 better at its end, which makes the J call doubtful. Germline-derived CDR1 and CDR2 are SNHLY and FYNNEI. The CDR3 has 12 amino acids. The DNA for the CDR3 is TGTGCCAGCAGCCAAACAGGCGACGAGCAGTACTTC. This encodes CASSQTGDEQYF.

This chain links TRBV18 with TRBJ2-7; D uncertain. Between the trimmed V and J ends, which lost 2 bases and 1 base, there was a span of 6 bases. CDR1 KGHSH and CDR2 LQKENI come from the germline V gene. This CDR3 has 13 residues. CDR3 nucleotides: TGTGCCAGCTCACCATGGGGATCCTACGAGCAGTACTTC. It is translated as CASSPWGSYEQYF.

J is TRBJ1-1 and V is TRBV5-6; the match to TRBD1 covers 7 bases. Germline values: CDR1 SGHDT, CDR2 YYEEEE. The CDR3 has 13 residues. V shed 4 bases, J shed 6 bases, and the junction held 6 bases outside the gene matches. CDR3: CASSPTGAPEAFF. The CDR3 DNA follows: TGTGCCAGCAGCCCTACAGGGGCCCCTGAAGCTTTCTTT.

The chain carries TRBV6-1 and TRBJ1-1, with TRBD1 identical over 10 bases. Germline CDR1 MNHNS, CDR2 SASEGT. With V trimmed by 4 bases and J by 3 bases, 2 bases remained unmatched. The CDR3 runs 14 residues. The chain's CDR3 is CASSGGQGHTEAFF. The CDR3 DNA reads TGTGCCAGCAGTGGGGGACAGGGGCACACTGAAGCTTTCTTT.

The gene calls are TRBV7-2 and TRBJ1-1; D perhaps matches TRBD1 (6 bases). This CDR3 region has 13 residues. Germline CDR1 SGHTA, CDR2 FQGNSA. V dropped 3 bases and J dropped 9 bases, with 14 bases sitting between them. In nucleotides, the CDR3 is TGTGCCAGCAGCTTGTGGACAGATGCGAAAGCTTTCTTT. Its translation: CASSLWTDAKAFF.

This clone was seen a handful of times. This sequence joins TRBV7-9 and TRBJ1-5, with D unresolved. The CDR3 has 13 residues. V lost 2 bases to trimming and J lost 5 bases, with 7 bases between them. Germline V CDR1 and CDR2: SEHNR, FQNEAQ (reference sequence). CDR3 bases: TGTGCCAGCAGCTTACCCGGGGATCAGCCCCAGCATTTT. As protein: CASSLPGDQPQHF.

The CDR3: CASSFRASYEQYF. CDR3 nucleotides: TGTGCCAGCAGTTTCCGGGCCTCCTACGAGCAGTACTTC. The rearrangement uses TRBV27 and TRBJ2-7; D is ambiguous. Germline CDR1 and CDR2: MNHEY and SMNVEV (reference sequence). The CDR3 loop spans 13 amino acids. V was pared by 3 bases and J by 0 bases, with 6 bases between.

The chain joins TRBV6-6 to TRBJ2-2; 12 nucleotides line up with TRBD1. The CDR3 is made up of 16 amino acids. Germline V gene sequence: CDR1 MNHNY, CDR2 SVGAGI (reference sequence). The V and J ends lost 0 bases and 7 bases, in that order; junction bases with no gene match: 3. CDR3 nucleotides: TGTGCCAGCAGTTACTCGGGACAGGGGGCGAACGGGGAGCTGTTTTTT. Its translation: CASSYSGQGANGELFF.

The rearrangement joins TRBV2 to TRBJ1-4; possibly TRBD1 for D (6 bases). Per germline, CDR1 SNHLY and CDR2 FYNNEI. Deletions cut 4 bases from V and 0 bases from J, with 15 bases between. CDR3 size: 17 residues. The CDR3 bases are TGTGCCAGCAGTGGGACAGTTGCCGTTGCAACTAATGAAAAACTGTTTTTT. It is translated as CASSGTVAVATNEKLFF.

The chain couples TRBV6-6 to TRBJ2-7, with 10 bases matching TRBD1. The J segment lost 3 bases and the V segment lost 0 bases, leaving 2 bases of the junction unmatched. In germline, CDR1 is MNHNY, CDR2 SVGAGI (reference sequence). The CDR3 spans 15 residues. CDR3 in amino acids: CASSYSTGGNYEQYF. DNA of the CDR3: TGTGCCAGCAGTTACTCGACAGGGGGCAACTACGAGCAGTACTTC.

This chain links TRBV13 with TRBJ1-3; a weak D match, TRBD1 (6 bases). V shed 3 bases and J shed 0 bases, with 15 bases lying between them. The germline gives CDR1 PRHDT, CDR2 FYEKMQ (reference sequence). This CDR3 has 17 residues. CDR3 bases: TGTGCCAGCAGCTTGTCAAGACAGGCTTACTCTGGAAACACCATATATTTT. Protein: CASSLSRQAYSGNTIYF.

The CDR3 nucleotides are TGCGCCAGCAGCTTGGACCCAGGGAAGGAGTTTTACTCTGGGGCCAACGTCCTGACTTTC. Translation gives CASSLDPGKEFYSGANVLTF. The chain is built from TRBV5-1 and TRBJ2-6; a possible D gene is TRBD1 (5 bases). Per germline, CDR1 SGHRS and CDR2 YFSETQ. The CDR3 totals 20 residues. Trimming cost V 0 bases and J 0 bases, with 19 bases left between them.

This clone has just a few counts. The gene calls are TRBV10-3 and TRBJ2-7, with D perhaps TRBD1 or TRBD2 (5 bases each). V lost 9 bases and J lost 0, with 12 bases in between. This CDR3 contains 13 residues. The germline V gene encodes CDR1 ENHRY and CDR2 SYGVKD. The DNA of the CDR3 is TGTGCCATACTAGACAGTAGCTCCTACGAGCAGTACTTC. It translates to CAILDSSSYEQYF.

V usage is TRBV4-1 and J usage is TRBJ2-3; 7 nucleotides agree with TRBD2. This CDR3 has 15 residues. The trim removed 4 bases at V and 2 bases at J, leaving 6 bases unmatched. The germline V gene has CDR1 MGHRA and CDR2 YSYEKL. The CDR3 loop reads CASSLASGYTDTQYF. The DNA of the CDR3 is TGCGCCAGCAGCCTTGCTAGCGGATACACAGATACGCAGTATTTT.